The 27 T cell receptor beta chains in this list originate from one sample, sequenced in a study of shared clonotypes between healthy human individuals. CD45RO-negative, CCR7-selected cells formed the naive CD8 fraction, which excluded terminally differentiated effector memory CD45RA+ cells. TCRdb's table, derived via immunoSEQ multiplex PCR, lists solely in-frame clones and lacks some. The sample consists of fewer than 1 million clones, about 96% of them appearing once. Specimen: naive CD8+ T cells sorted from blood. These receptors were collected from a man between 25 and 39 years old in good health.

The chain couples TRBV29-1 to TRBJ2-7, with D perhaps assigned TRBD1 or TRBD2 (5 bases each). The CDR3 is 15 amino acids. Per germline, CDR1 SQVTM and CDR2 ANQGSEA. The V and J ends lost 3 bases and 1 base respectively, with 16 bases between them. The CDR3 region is CSVEGVEAESYEQYF. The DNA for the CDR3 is TGCAGCGTTGAGGGGGTGGAGGCGGAATCCTACGAGCAGTACTTC.

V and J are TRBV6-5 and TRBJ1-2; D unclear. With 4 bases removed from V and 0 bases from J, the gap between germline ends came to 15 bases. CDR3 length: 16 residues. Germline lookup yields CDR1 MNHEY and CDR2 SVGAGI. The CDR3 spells CASSLLTTRSNYGYTF. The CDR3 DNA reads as TGTGCCAGCAGTTTGCTAACGACACGATCTAACTATGGCTACACCTTC.

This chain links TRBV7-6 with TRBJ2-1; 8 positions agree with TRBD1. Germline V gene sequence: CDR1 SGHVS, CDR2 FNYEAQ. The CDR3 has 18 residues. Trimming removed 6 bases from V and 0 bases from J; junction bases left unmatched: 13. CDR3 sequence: CASSLYPGQDSSYNEQFF. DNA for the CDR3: TGTGCCAGCAGTCTATACCCGGGACAGGACAGCTCCTACAATGAGCAGTTCTTC. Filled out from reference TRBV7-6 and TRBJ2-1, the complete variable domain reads GAGVSQSPRYKVTKRGQDVALRCDPISGHVSLYWYRQALGQGPEFLTYFNYEAQQDKSGLPNDRFSAERPEGSISTLTIQRTEQRDSAMYRCASSLYPGQDSSYNEQFFGPGTRLTVL.

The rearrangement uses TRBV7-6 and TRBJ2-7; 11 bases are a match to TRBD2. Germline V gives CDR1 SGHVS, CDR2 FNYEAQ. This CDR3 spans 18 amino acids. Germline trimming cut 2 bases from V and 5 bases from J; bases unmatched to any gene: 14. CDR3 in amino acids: CASSLSPLAGGVFDEQYF. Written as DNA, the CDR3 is TGTGCCAGCAGCTTATCTCCGTTAGCGGGAGGGGTTTTCGACGAGCAGTACTTC. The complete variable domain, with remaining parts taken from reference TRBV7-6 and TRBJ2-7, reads GAGVSQSPRYKVTKRGQDVALRCDPISGHVSLYWYRQALGQGPEFLTYFNYEAQQDKSGLPNDRFSAERPEGSISTLTIQRTEQRDSAMYRCASSLSPLAGGVFDEQYFGPGTRLTVT.

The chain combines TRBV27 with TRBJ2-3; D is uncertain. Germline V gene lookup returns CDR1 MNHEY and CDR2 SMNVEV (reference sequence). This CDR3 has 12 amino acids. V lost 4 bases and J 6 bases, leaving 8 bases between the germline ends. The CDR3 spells CASSSLADTQYF. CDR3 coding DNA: TGTGCCAGCAGTTCTTTAGCCGATACGCAGTATTTT.

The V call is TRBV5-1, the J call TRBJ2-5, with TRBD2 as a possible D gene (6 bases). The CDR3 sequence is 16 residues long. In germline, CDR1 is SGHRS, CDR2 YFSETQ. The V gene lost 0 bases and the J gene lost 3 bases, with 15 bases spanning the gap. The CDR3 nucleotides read TGCGCCAGCAGCTTGGACCCCCGGGGGTTGAAAGAGACCCAGTACTTC. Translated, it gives CASSLDPRGLKETQYF. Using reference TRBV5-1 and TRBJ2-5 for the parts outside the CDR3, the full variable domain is KAGVTQTPRYLIKTRGQQVTLSCSPISGHRSVSWYQQTPGQGLQFLFEYFSETQRNKGNFPGRFSGRQFSNSRSEMNVSTLELGDSALYLCASSLDPRGLKETQYFGPGTRLLVL.

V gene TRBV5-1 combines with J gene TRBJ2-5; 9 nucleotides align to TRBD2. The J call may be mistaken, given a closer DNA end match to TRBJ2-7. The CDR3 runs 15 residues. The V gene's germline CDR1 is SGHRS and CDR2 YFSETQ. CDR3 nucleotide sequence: TGCGCCAGCAGCTTGGGACTAGCGGTAGTGTACGAGCAGTACTTC. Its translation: CASSLGLAVVYEQYF.

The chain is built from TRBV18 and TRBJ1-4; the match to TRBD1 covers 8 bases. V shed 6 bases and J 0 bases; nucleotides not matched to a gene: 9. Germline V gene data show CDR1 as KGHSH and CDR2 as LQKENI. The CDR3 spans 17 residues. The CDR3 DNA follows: TGTGCCAGCTCTTGGGACAGGCGGATTGCAACTAATGAAAAACTGTTTTTT. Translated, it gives CASSWDRRIATNEKLFF.

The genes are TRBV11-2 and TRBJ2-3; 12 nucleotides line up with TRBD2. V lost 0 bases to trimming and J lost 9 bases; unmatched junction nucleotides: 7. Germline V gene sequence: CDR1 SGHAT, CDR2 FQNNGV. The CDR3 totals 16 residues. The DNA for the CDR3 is TGTGCCAGCAGCTTAGAACTAGCGGGGGGCCGCGGGACGCAGTATTTT. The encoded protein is CASSLELAGGRGTQYF.

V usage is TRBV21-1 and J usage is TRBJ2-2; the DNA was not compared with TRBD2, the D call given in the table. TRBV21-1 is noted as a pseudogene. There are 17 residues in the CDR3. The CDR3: CASRNSFGLAGEGELFF. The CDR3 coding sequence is TGTGCCAGCAGAAACTCCTTTGGACTAGCGGGAGAGGGGGAGCTGTTTTTT.

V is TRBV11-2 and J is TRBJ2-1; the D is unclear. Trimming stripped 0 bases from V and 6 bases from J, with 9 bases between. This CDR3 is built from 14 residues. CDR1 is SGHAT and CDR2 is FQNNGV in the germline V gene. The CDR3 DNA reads TGTGCCAGCAGCTTAGACAGACAAAGCAATGAGCAGTTCTTC. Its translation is CASSLDRQSNEQFF.

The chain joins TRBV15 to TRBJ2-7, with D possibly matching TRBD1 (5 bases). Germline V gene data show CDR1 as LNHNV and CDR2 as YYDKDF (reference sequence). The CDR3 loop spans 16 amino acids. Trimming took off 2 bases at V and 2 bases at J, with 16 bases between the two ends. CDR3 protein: CATSRPSVTAPYEQYF. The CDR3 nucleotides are TGTGCCACCAGCAGACCCTCCGTGACAGCTCCCTACGAGCAGTACTTC.

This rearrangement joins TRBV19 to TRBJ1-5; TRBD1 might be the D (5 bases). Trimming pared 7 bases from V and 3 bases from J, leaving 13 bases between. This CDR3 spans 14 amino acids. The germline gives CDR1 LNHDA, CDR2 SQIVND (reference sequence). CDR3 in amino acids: CASNLGQPNQPQHF. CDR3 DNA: TGTGCCAGTAACCTTGGACAACCCAATCAGCCCCAGCATTTT.

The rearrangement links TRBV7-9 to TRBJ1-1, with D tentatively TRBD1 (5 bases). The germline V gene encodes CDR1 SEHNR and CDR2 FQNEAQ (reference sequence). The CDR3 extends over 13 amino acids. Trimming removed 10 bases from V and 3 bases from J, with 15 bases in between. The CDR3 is CATRAGGDTEAFF. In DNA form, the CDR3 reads TGTGCCACCCGGGCGGGGGGGGACACTGAAGCTTTCTTT.

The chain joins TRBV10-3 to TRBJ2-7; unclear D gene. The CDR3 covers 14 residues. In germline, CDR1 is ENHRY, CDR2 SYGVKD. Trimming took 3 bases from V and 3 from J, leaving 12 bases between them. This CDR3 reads CAISDLLAGYEQYF. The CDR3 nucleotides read TGTGCCATCAGTGATCTCCTCGCCGGCTACGAGCAGTACTTC.

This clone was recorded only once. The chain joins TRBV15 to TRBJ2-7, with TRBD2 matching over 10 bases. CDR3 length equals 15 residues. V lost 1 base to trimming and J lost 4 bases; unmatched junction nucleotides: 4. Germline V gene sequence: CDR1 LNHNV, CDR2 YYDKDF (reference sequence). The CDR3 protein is CATSRAASGRYEQYF. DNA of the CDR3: TGTGCCACCAGCAGAGCGGCTAGCGGGAGATACGAGCAGTACTTC. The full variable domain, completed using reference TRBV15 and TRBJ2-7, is DAMVIQNPRYQVTQFGKPVTLSCSQTLNHNVMYWYQQKSSQAPKLLFHYYDKDFNNEADTPDNFQSRRPNTSFCFLDIRSPGLGDTAMYLCATSRAASGRYEQYFGPGTRLTVT.

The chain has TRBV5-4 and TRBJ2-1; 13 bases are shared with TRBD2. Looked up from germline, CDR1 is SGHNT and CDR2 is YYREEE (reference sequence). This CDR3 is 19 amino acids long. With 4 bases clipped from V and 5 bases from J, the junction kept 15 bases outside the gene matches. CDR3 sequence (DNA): TGTGCCAGCAGCGGGAACCCGGGACTAGCGGGAAAGGGAGACAATGAGCAGTTCTTC. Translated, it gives CASSGNPGLAGKGDNEQFF.

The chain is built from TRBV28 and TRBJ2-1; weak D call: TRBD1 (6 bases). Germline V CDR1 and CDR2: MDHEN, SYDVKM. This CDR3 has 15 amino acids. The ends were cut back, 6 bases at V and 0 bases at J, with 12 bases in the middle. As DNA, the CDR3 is TGTGCCAGCAGAAAAGACAGGAGCTCCTACAATGAGCAGTTCTTC. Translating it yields CASRKDRSSYNEQFF. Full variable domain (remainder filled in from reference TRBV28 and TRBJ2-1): DVKVTQSSRYLVKRTGEKVFLECVQDMDHENMFWYRQDPGLGLRLIYFSYDVKMKEKGDIPEGYSVSREKKERFSLILESASTNQTSMYLCASRKDRSSYNEQFFGPGTRLTVL.

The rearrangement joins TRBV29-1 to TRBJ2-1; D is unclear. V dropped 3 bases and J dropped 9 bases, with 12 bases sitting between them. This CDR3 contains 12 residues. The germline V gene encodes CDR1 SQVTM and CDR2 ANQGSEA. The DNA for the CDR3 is TGCAGCGTTGATATCCTAGTAGGTGAGCAGTTCTTC. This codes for CSVDILVGEQFF.

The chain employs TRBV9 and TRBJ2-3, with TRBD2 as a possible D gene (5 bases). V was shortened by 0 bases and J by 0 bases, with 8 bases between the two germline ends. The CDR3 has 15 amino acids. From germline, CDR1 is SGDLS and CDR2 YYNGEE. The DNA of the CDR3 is TGTGCCAGCAGCGTAGTACCGGGGAGCACAGATACGCAGTATTTT. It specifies CASSVVPGSTDTQYF.

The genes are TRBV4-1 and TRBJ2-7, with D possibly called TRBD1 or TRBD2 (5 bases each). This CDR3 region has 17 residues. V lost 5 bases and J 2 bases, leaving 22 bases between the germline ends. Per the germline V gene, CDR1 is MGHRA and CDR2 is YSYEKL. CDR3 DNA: TGCGCCAGCAGCGCGTCTTACGGGACGCTCGGGACCTACGAGCAGTACTTC. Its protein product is CASSASYGTLGTYEQYF.

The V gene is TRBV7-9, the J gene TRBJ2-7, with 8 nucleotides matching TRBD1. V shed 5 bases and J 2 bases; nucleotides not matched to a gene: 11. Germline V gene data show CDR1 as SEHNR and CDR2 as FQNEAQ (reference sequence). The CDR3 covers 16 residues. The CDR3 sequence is CASSRLPGQETYEQYF. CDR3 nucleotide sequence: TGTGCCAGCAGCCGACTCCCGGGACAGGAGACCTACGAGCAGTACTTC.

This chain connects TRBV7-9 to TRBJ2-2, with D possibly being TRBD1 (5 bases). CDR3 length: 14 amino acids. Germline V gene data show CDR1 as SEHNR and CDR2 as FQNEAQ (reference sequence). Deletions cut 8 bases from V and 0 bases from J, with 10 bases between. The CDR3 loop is CASGARTNTGELFF. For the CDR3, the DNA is TGTGCCAGCGGGGCCAGGACGAACACCGGGGAGCTGTTTTTT. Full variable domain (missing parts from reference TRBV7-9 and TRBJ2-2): DTGVSQNPRHKITKRGQNVTFRCDPISEHNRLYWYRQTLGQGPEFLTYFQNEAQLEKSRLLSDRFSAERPKGSFSTLEIQRTEQGDSAMYLCASGARTNTGELFFGEGSRLTVL.

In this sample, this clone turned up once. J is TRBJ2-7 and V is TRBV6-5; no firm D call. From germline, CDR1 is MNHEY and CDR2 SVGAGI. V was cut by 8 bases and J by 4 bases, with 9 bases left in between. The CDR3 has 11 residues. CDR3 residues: CASGTAYEQYF. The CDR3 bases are TGTGCCAGCGGAACCGCTTACGAGCAGTACTTC.

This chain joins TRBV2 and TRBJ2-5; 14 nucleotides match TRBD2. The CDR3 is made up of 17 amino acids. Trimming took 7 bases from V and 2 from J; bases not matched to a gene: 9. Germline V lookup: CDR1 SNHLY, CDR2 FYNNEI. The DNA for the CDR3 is TGTGCCAGCAACACGGGGACTAGCGGGAGAATACAAGAGACCCAGTACTTC. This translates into CASNTGTSGRIQETQYF.

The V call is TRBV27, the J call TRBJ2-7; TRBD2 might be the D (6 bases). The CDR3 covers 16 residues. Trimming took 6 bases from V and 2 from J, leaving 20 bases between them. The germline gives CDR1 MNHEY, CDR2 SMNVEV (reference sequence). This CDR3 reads CASRATGTLETYEQYF. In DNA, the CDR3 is TGTGCCAGCAGAGCCACCGGGACTCTCGAGACCTACGAGCAGTACTTC.

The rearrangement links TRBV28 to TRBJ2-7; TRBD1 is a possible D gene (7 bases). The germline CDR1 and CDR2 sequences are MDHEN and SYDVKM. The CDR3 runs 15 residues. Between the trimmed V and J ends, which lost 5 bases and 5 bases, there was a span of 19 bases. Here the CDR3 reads CASSITGDWRNEQYF. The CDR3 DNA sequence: TGTGCCAGCAGTATAACAGGGGACTGGAGGAACGAGCAGTACTTC.